This paragraph reports one T cell receptor (beta chain). The data were obtained in a study of control samples from healthy donors and cancer patients. V was shortened by 0 bases and J by 7 bases, with 10 bases between the two germline ends. CDR1 is SGHAT, CDR2 FQNNGV, per germline. The CDR3 totals 14 residues. Sequencing was performed with immunoSEQ multiplex PCR; in TCRdb, only in-frame clones are kept and a portion is missing. The table shows about 410,000 clones, with approximately 90% occurring only once. The sequence came from a man aged 35 to 55 with head and neck cancer. The V gene is TRBV11-2, the J gene TRBJ1-5; perhaps TRBD1 as D (6 bases). Sequenced sample: PBMCs. The CDR3 DNA reads as TGTGCCAGCAGCTTAGAGTCACAGGGCCAGCCCCAGCATTTT. As protein: CASSLESQGQPQHF.